This T cell receptor (beta chain) derives from a study of PD-1 blockade in classical Hodgkin lymphoma. Study-wide results and limits: At C4D1, TCR diversity had climbed significantly for CD4+ cells, though not for CD8+ cells. The diversity seen at baseline in complete responders resembled that of newly diagnosed patients.

Documented time point: cycle 4 day 1 (C4D1), after less than 7 weeks of nivolumab. Every one of the patients relapsed after autologous stem cell transplantation (brentuximab vedotin exposure was variable). Concerning this clone itself: Its target is not known.

Only in-frame clones appear in the TCRdb table, and some are missing; sequencing was by immunoSEQ multiplex PCR. This table holds tens of thousands of clones, approximately 90% found once. The V segment lost 5 bases and the J segment 4 bases; nucleotides outside the gene matches: 5. CDR3 size: 14 residues. Germline loops: CDR1 MNHEY, CDR2 SVGAGI. The sequence was collected from a human donor with classical Hodgkin lymphoma. V gene TRBV6-5 combines with J gene TRBJ2-5, with 9 nucleotides matching TRBD2. The input for sequencing was peripheral blood mononuclear cells (PBMCs), taken before the fourth cycle of nivolumab. CDR3 region: CASSLSGGLETQYF. DNA of the CDR3: TGTGCCAGCAGTCTTAGCGGGGGCCTAGAGACCCAGTACTTC.